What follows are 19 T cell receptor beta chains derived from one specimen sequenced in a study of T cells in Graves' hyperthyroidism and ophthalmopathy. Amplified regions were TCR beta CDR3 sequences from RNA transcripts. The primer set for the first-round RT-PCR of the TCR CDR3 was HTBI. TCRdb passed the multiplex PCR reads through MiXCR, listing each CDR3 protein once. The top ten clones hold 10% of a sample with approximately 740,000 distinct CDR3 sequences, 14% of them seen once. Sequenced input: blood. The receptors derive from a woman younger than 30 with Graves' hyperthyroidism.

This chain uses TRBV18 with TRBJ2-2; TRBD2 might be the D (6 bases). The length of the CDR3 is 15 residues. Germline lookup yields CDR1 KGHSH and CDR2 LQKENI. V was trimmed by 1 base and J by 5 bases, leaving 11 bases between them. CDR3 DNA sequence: TGTGCCAGCTCACCACGCGGGGTCGAAACCGGGGAGCTGTTTTTT. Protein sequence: CASSPRGVETGELFF.

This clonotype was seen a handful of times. The CDR3 DNA follows: TGTGCCAGCAGACCACACAGGAGCTCCTACAATGAGCAGTTCTTC. It specifies CASRPHRSSYNEQFF. J is TRBJ2-1 and V is TRBV6-2 or TRBV6-3; possible D gene TRBD1, 5 bases. Per germline, CDR1 MNHEY and CDR2 SVGEGT. The CDR3 sequence is 15 residues long. V lost 6 bases and J lost 0, with 12 bases in between.

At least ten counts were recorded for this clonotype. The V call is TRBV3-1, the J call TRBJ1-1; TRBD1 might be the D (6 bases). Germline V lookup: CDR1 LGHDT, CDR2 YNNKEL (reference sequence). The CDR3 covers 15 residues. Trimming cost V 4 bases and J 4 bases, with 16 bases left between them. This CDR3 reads CASSPAGGGITEAFF. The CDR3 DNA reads TGTGCCAGCAGCCCGGCCGGGGGGGGCATCACTGAAGCTTTCTTT.

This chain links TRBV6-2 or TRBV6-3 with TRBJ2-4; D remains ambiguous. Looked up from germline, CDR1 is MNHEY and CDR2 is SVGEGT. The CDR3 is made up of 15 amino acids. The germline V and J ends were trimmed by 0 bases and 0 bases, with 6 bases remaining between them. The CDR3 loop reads CASSYSHRAKNIQYF. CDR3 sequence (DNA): TGTGCCAGCAGTTACTCCCACAGAGCCAAAAACATTCAGTACTTC.

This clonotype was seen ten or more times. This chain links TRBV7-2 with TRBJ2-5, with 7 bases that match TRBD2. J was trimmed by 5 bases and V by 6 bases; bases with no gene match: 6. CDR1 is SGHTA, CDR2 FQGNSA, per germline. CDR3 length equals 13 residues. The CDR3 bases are TGTGCCAGCAGTTTGCGGGGGATGGAGACCCAGTACTTC. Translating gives CASSLRGMETQYF.

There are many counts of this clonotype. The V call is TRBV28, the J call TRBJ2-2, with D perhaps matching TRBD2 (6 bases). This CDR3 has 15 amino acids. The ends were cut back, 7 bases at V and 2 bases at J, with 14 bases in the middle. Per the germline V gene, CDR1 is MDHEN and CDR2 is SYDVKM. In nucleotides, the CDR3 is TGTGCCAGCATCTTGGGCGGGACCAACACCGGGGAGCTGTTTTTT. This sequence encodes CASILGGTNTGELFF. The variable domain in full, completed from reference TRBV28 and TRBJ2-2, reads DVKVTQSSRYLVKRTGEKVFLECVQDMDHENMFWYRQDPGLGLRLIYFSYDVKMKEKGDIPEGYSVSREKKERFSLILESASTNQTSMYLCASILGGTNTGELFFGEGSRLTVL.

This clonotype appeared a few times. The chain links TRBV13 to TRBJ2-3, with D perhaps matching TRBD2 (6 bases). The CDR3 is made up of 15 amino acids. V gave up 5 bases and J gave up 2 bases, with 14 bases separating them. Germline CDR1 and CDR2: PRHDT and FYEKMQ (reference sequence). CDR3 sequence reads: CASSRRGTYTDTQYF. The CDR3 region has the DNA TGTGCCAGCAGCCGCCGGGGGACTTACACAGATACGCAGTATTTT.

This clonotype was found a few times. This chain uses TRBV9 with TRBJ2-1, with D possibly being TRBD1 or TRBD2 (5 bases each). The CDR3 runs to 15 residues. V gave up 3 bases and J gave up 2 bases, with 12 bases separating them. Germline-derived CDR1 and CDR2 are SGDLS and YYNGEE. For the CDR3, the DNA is TGTGCCAGCAGCGCTACCGGGACGACCTACAATGAGCAGTTCTTC. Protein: CASSATGTTYNEQFF.

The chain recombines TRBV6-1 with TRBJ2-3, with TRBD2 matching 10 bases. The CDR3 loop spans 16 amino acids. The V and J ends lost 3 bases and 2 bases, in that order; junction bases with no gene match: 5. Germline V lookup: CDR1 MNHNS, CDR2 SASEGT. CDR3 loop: CASSDRLAGPTDTQYF. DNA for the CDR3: TGTGCCAGCAGTGACCGACTAGCGGGTCCCACAGATACGCAGTATTTT.

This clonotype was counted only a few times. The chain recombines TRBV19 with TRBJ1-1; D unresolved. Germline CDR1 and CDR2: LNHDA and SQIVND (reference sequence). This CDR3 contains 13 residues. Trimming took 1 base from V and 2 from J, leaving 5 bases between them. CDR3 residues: CASSIAHNTEAFF. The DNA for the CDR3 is TGTGCCAGTAGTATAGCGCATAACACTGAAGCTTTCTTT.

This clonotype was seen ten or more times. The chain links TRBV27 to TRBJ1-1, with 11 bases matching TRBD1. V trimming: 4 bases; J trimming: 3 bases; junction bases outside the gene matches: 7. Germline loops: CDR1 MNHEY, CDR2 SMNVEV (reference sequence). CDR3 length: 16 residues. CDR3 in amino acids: CASSSMDRGLYTEAFF. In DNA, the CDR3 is TGTGCCAGCAGTTCAATGGACAGGGGGCTGTACACTGAAGCTTTCTTT.

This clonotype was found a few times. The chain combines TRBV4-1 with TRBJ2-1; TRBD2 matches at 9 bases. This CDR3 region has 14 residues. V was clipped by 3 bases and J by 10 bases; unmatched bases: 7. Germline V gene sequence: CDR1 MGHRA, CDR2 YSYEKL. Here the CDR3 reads CASSQFLAGDEQFF. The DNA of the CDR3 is TGCGCCAGCAGCCAGTTCTTAGCGGGAGACGAGCAGTTCTTC.

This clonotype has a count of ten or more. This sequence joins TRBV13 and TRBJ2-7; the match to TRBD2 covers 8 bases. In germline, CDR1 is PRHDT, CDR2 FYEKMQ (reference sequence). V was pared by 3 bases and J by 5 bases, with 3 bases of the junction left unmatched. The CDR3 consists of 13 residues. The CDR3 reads CASSFLSGNEQYF. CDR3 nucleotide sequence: TGTGCCAGCAGCTTTCTTAGCGGGAACGAGCAGTACTTC.

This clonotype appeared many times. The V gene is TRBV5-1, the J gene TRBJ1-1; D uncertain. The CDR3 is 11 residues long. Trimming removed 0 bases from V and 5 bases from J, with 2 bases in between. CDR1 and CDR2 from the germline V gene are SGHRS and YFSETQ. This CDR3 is CASSLETEAFF. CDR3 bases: TGCGCCAGCAGCTTGGAAACTGAAGCTTTCTTT.

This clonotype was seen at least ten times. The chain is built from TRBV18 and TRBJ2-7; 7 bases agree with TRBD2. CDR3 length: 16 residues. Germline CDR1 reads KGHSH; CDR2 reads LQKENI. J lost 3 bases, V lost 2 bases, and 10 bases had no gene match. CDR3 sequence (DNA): TGTGCCAGCTCACCAAGGTTGCGAACTAGCGTCTACGAGCAGTACTTC. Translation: CASSPRLRTSVYEQYF.

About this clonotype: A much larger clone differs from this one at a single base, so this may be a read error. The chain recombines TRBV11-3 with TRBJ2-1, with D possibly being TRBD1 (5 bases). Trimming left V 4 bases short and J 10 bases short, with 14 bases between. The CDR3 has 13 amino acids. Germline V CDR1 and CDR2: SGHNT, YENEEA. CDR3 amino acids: CASSYPVGHEQFF. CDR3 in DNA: TGTGCCAGCAGCTATCCCGTGGGGCACGAGCAGTTCTTC.

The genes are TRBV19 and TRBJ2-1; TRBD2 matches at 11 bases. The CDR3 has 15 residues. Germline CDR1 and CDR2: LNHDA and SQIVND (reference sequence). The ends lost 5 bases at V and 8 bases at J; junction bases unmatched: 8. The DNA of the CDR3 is TGTGCCAGTAGTCCTTTAGCGGGAGGGATCTATGAGCAGTTCTTC. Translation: CASSPLAGGIYEQFF.

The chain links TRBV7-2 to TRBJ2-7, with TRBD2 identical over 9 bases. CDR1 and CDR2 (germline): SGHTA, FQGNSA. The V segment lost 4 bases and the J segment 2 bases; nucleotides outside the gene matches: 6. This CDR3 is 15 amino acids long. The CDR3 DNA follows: TGTGCCAGCAGCTCGTATAGCGGGGGACCCTACGAGCAGTACTTC. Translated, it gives CASSSYSGGPYEQYF.

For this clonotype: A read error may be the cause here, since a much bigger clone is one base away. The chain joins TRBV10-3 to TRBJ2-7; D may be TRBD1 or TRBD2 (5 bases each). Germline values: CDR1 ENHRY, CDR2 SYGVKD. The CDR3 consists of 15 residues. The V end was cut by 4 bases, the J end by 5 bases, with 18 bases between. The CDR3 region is CAISGVRGIGDEQYF. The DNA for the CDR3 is TGTGCCATCAGTGGCGTACGGGGCATAGGAGACGAGCAGTACTTC.